Detailed here is one TCR beta chain. This record belongs to a study of blood T cell repertoires in COVID-19. On the study more broadly: PBMCs, B-cell-depleted T cells, or T cells provided the cDNA or gDNA that made up the material.

All enrollees were about 18 to 89 years old and from fewer than 30 US areas. Participants' reported clinical history set cohort assignment. The germline V gene has CDR1 KGHDR and CDR2 SFDVKD. The CDR3 is 16 residues long. V lost 1 base and J lost 5; bases outside the gene matches: 9. Measured with immunoSEQ multiplex PCR; TCRdb has only the in-frame clones, and not every one. The profile shows roughly 250,000 clones, more than 85% of them singletons. The sample taken for sequencing was PBMCs or T cells enriched from blood (not recorded which). The clonotype comes from a man in his forties or fifties who had recovered from COVID-19. This rearrangement joins TRBV24-1 to TRBJ2-7; 8 bases agree with TRBD1. CDR3 in DNA: TGTGCCACCAGTGATTTTTCACGGACAGGGAGCCACGAGCAGTACTTC. It specifies CATSDFSRTGSHEQYF.